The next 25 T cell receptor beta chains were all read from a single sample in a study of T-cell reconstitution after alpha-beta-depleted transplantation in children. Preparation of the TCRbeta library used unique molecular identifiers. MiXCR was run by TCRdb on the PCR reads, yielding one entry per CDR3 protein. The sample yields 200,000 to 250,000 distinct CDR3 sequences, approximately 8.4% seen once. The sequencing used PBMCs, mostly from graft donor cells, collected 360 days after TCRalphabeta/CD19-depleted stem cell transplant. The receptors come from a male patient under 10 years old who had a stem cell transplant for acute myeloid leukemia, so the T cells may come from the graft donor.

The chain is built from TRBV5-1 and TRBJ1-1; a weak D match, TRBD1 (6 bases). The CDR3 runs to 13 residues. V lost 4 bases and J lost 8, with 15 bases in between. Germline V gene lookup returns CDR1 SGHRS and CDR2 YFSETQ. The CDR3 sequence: CASSPSRDNEAFF. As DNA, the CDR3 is TGCGCCAGCAGCCCGTCCCGGGACAACGAAGCTTTCTTT.

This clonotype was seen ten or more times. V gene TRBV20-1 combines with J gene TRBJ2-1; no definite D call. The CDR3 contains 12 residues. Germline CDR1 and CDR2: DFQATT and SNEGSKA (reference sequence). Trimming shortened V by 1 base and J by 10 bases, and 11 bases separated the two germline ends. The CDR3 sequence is CSARAARWEQFF. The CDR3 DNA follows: TGCAGTGCTAGAGCGGCGAGATGGGAGCAGTTCTTC.

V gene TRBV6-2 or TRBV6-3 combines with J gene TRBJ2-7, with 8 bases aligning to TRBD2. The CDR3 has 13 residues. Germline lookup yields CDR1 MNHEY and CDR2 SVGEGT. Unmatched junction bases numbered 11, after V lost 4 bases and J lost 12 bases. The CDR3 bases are TGTGCCAGCAGTTCTGGACTAGCTTCGCGAGTGTACTTC. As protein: CASSSGLASRVYF.

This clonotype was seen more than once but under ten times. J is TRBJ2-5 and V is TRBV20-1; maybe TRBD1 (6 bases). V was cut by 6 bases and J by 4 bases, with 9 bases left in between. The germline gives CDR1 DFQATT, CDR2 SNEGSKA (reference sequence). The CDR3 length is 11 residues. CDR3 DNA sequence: TGCAGTGCAACGGACAGAGAGACCCAGTACTTC. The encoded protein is CSATDRETQYF.

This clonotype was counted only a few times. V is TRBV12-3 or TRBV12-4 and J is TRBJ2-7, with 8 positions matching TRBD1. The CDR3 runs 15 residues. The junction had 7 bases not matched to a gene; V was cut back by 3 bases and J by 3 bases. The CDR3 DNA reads TGTGCCAGCAGTTTTCCCGGGACAGGCGACTACGAGCAGTACTTC. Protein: CASSFPGTGDYEQYF.

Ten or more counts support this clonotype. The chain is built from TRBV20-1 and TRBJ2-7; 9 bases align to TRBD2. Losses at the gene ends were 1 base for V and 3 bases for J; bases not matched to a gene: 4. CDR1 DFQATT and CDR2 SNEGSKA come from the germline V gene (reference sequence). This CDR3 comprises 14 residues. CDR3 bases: TGCAGTGCTAGAGGACTAGCGGAAAACTACGAGCAGTACTTC. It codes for CSARGLAENYEQYF.

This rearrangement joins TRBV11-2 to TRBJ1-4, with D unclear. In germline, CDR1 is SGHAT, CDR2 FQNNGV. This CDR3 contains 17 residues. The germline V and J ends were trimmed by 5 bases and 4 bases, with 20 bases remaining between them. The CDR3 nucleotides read TGTGCCAGCAGCCGCCGGGTTCCACCCTTTTATAATGAAAAACTGTTTTTT. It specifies CASSRRVPPFYNEKLFF.

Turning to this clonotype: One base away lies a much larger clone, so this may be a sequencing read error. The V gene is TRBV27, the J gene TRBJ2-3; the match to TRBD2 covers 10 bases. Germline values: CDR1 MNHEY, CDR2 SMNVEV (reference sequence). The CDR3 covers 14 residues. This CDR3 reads CASSWASGGDTLYF. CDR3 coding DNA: TGTGCCAGCAGTTGGGCTAGCGGGGGCGATACGCTGTATTTT.

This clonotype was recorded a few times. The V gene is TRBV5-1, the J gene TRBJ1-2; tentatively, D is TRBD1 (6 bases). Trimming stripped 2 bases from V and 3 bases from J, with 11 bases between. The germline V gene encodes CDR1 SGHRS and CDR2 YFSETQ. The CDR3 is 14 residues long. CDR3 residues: CASSFAQGDYGYTF. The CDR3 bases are TGCGCCAGCAGCTTCGCACAGGGCGACTATGGCTACACCTTC.

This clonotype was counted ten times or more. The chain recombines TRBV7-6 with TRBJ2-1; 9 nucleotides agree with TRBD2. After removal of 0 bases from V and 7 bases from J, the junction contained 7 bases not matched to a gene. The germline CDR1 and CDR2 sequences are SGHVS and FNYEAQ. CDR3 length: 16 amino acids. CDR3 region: CASSLALSGRRNEQFF. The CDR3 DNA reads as TGTGCCAGCAGCTTAGCGCTGAGCGGGAGGAGGAATGAGCAGTTCTTC. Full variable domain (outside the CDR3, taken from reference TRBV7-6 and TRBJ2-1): GAGVSQSPRYKVTKRGQDVALRCDPISGHVSLYWYRQALGQGPEFLTYFNYEAQQDKSGLPNDRFSAERPEGSISTLTIQRTEQRDSAMYRCASSLALSGRRNEQFFGPGTRLTVL.

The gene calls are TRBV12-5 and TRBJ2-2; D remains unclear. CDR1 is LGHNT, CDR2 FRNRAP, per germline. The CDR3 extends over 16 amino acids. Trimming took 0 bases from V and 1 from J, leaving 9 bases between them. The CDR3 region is CASGLVRTRNTGELFF. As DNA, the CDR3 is TGTGCTAGTGGTTTGGTTAGAACAAGGAACACCGGGGAGCTGTTTTTT.

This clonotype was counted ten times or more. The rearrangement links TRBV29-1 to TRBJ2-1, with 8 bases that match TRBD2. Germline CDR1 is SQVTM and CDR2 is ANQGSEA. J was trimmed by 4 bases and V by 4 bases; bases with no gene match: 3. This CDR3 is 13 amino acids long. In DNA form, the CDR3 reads TGCAGCGTTGTACTAGCGGATTACAATGAGCAGTTCTTC. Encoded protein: CSVVLADYNEQFF.

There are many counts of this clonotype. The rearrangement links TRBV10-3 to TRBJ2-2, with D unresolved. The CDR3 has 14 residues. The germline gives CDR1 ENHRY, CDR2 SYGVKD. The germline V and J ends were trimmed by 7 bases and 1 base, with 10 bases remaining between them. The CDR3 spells CAINSRQNTGELFF. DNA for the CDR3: TGTGCCATCAATTCGAGACAGAACACCGGGGAGCTGTTTTTT.

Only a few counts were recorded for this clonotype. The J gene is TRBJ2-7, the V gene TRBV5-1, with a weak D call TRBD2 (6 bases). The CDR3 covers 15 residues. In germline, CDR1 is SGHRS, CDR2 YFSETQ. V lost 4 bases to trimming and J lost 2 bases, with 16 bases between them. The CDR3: CASSITGVTPYEQYF. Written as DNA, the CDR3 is TGCGCCAGCAGCATAACGGGAGTGACTCCCTACGAGCAGTACTTC.

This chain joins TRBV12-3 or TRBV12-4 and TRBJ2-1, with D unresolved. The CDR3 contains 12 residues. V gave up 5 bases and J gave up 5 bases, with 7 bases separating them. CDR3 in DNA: TGTGCCAGCAGTATCGGAGACAATGAGCAGTTCTTC. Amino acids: CASSIGDNEQFF.

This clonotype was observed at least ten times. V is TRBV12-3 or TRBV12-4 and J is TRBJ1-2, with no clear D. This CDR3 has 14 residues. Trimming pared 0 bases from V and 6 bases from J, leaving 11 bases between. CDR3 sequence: CASSLASTADGYTF. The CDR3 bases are TGTGCCAGCAGTTTAGCGTCGACGGCAGATGGCTACACCTTC.

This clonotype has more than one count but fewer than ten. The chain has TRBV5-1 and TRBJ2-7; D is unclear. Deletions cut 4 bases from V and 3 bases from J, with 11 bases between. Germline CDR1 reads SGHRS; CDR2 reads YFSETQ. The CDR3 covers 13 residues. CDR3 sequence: CASSQDRYYEQYF. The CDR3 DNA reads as TGCGCCAGCAGCCAGGACCGATACTACGAGCAGTACTTC.

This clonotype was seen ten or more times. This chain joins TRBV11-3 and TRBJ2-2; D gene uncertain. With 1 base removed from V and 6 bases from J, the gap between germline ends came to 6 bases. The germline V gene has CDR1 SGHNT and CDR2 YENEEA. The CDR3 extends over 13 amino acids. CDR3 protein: CASSLVLAGELFF. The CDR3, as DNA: TGTGCCAGCAGCTTAGTCCTTGCCGGGGAGCTGTTTTTT.

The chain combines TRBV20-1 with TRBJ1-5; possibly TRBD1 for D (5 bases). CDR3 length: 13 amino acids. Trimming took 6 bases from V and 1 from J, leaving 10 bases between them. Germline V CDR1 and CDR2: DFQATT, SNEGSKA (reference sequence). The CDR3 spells CSARRDSNQPQHF. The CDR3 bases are TGCAGTGCCCGGAGGGACAGCAATCAGCCCCAGCATTTT.

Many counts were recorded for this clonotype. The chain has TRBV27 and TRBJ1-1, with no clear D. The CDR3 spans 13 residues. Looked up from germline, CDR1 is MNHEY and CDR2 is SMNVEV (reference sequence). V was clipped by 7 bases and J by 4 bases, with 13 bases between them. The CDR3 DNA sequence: TGTGCCAGCAAAAAGGACGGGAGCACTGAAGCTTTCTTT. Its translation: CASKKDGSTEAFF.

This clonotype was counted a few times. The CDR3 DNA reads TGTGCCAGCAGCCACGGAAAGGGAGTCCACGAGCAGTACTTC. It is translated as CASSHGKGVHEQYF. V is TRBV12-3 or TRBV12-4 and J is TRBJ2-7; a weak D match, TRBD2 (5 bases). The CDR3 sequence is 14 residues long. The V end lost 6 bases, the J end lost 5 bases, and 17 bases lay between the germline ends.

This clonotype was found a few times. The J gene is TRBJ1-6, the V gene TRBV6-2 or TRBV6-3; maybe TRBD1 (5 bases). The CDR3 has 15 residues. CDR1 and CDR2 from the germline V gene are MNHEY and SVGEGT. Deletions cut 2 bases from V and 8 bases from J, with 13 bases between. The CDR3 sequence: CASSYDGTEDSPLHF. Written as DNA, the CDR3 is TGTGCCAGCAGTTACGACGGGACTGAGGATTCACCCCTCCACTTT.

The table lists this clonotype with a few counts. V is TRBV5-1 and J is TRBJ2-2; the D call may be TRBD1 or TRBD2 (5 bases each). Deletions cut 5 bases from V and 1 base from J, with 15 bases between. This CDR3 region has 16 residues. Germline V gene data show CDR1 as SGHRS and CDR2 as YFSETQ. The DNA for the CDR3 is TGCGCCAGCAGACTGACAGAGGCGGGGAACACCGGGGAGCTGTTTTTT. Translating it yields CASRLTEAGNTGELFF. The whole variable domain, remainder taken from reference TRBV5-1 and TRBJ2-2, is KAGVTQTPRYLIKTRGQQVTLSCSPISGHRSVSWYQQTPGQGLQFLFEYFSETQRNKGNFPGRFSGRQFSNSRSEMNVSTLELGDSALYLCASRLTEAGNTGELFFGEGSRLTVL.

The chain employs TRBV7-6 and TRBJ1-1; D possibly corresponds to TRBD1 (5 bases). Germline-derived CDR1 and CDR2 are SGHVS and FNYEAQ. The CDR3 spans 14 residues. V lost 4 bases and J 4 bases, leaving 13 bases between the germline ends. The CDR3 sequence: CASSSPGVRTEAFF. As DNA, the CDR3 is TGTGCCAGCAGCTCCCCGGGGGTACGCACTGAAGCTTTCTTT.

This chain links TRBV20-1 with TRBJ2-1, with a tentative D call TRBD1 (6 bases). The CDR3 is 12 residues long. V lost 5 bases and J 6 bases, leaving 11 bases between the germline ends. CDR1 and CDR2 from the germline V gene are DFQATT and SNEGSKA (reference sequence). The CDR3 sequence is CSASRGTNEQFF. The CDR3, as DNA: TGCAGTGCTTCGAGGGGGACCAATGAGCAGTTCTTC.